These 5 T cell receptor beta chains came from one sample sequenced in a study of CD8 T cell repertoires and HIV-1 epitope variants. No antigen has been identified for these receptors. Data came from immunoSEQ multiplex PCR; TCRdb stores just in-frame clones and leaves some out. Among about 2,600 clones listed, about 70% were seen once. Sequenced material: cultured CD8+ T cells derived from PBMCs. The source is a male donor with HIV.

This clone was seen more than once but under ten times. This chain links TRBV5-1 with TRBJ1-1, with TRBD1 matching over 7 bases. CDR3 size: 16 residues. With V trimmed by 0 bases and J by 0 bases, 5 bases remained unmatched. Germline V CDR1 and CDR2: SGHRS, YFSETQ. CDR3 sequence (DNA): TGCGCCAGCAGCTTGGGACAGGGAAGGTTGAACACTGAAGCTTTCTTT. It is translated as CASSLGQGRLNTEAFF.

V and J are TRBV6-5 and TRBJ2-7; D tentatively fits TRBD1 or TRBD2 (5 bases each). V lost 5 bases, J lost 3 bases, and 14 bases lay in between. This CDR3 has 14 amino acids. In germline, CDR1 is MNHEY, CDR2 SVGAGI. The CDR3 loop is CASSVGAGFYEQYF. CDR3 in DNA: TGTGCCAGCAGTGTAGGGGCGGGTTTCTACGAGCAGTACTTC.

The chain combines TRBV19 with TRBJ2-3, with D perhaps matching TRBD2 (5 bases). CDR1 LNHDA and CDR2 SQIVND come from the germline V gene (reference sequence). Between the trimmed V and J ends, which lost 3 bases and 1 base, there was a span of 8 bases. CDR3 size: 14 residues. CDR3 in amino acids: CASSMDGGTDTQYF. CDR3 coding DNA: TGTGCCAGTAGTATGGACGGGGGCACAGATACGCAGTATTTT.

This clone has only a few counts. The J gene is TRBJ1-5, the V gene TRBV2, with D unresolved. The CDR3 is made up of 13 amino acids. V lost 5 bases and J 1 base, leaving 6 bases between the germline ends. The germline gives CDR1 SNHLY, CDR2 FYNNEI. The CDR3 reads CASSLDSNQPQHF. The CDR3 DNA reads TGTGCCAGCAGTTTAGACAGCAATCAGCCCCAGCATTTT.

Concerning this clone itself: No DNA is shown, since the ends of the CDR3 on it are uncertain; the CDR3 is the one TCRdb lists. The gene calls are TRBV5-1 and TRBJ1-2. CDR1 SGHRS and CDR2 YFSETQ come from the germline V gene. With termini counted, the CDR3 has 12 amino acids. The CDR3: CASRASGRGYTF.